Each of the 21 T cell receptor beta chains below was sequenced from the same sample in a study of shared clonotypes between healthy human individuals. Profiled with immunoSEQ multiplex PCR; TCRdb holds only in-frame clones, not every one. Among 2 million to 2.5 million clones, approximately 95% were seen once, and the ten largest hold more than 0.1%. Sample: naive CD4+ T cells sorted from blood. Subset noted: CD45RA+ positively selected. These receptors all stem from a man between 18 and 29 years old in good health.

This CDR3 is CASSLLFRGLSAFF. In nucleotides, the CDR3 is TGTGCCAGCAGCTTATTGTTCAGGGGGCTCTCAGCTTTCTTT. The chain recombines TRBV7-9 with TRBJ1-1, with 8 positions matching TRBD1. The V and J ends lost 2 bases and 10 bases, in that order; junction bases with no gene match: 9. Germline CDR1 and CDR2: SEHNR and FQNEAQ (reference sequence). This CDR3 is 14 amino acids long.

The rearrangement links TRBV10-3 to TRBJ2-3; D assignment may be TRBD1 or TRBD2 (5 bases each). Germline CDR1 ENHRY, CDR2 SYGVKD. V was pared by 2 bases and J by 1 base, with 13 bases between. This CDR3 region has 16 residues. CDR3 coding DNA: TGTGCCATCAGTGAGGGGACGGCAGGAGGCACAGATACGCAGTATTTT. It encodes CAISEGTAGGTDTQYF.

The V and J genes are TRBV19 and TRBJ1-6, with D perhaps TRBD1 (6 bases). Trimming removed 3 bases at V and 10 bases at J, with 13 bases between. This CDR3 contains 14 residues. CDR1 LNHDA and CDR2 SQIVND come from the germline V gene (reference sequence). The CDR3: CASSITGAESPLHF. CDR3 in DNA: TGTGCCAGTAGTATCACGGGGGCGGAATCACCCCTCCACTTT.

The V gene is TRBV28, the J gene TRBJ2-1, with D unresolved. The CDR3 length is 12 residues. V lost 3 bases and J lost 9, with 9 bases in between. The germline V gene has CDR1 MDHEN and CDR2 SYDVKM. This chain's CDR3 is CASSLRLGEQFF. The CDR3 nucleotides are TGTGCCAGCAGTTTGAGGTTGGGTGAGCAGTTCTTC.

The rearrangement uses TRBV27 and TRBJ2-5, with TRBD2 identical over 11 bases. The germline V gene has CDR1 MNHEY and CDR2 SMNVEV (reference sequence). V was pared by 7 bases and J by 7 bases, with 8 bases of the junction left unmatched. This CDR3 has 14 residues. The CDR3 DNA reads TGTGCCAGCAAAGGGACTAGCGGTCCCGGGACCCAGTACTTC. Translation: CASKGTSGPGTQYF.

With regard to this clone: One end of the junction fails to match germline, which may point to a read error. The CDR3 DNA is TGTGCTAGCACCCCTAGGAGGTTAACCGTCTACGAGCAGTACTTC. Amino acid sequence: CASTPRRLTVYEQYF. The rearrangement links TRBV7-7 to TRBJ2-5; D perhaps matches TRBD2 (5 bases). The end of the DNA aligns better with TRBJ2-7, so the J call may be wrong. CDR3 length equals 15 residues. The germline V gene has CDR1 SSHAT and CDR2 FNYEAQ (reference sequence).

This clone occurred once. The chain couples TRBV11-2 to TRBJ2-7; D perhaps matches TRBD1 (5 bases). V shed 5 bases and J shed 2 bases, with 16 bases lying between them. In germline, CDR1 is SGHAT, CDR2 FQNNGV. The CDR3 totals 15 residues. As DNA, the CDR3 is TGTGCCAGCAGCCGTTTGACAGCCGCTACCTACGAGCAGTACTTC. Amino acids: CASSRLTAATYEQYF.

The CDR3 is CASSLPPPPGYNSPLHF. For the CDR3, the DNA is TGTGCCAGCAGCTTACCCCCACCGCCTGGGTATAATTCACCCCTCCACTTT. The rearrangement links TRBV11-2 to TRBJ1-6; no clear D gene. Germline CDR1 SGHAT, CDR2 FQNNGV. This CDR3 is 17 amino acids long. V gave up 2 bases and J gave up 4 bases, with 15 bases separating them.

This clone was picked up one time. Other DNA sequences in this specimen translate into the identical CDR3. The J gene is TRBJ2-3, the V gene TRBV5-1, with D possibly TRBD2 on 6 matching bases. V shed 4 bases and J shed 2 bases, with 14 bases lying between them. Germline assignment: CDR1 SGHRS and CDR2 YFSETQ. The CDR3 length is 15 residues. The CDR3 DNA is TGCGCCAGCAGCGGCGGGACTGGATCCACAGATACGCAGTATTTT. Residues: CASSGGTGSTDTQYF.

V and J are TRBV2 and TRBJ2-3, with TRBD2 matching over 9 bases. The length of the CDR3 is 13 residues. Per the germline V gene, CDR1 is SNHLY and CDR2 is FYNNEI. J was trimmed by 3 bases and V by 10 bases; bases with no gene match: 5. CDR3 DNA sequence: TGTGCCATCCTGACTAGCGGAACAGATACGCAGTATTTT. Amino acids: CAILTSGTDTQYF.

As for this clone: Other DNA sequences in this specimen translate into the identical CDR3. This rearrangement joins TRBV5-1 to TRBJ2-5; 7 positions agree with TRBD2. The germline gives CDR1 SGHRS, CDR2 YFSETQ. The CDR3 extends over 13 amino acids. Trimming at V came to 2 bases and at J to 5 bases, leaving 3 bases not matched to a gene. CDR3 DNA: TGCGCCAGCAGCTTAATGGGAGGGGAGACCCAGTACTTC. It is translated as CASSLMGGETQYF.

The V call is TRBV6-4, the J call TRBJ1-1; D gene uncertain. The CDR3 length is 13 residues. CDR1 MRHNA and CDR2 SNTAGT come from the germline V gene. The V gene lost 3 bases and the J gene lost 4 bases, with 9 bases spanning the gap. The CDR3 loop is CASSESGGTEAFF. The CDR3 DNA is TGTGCCAGCAGTGAATCGGGTGGCACTGAAGCTTTCTTT.

The V gene is TRBV7-2, the J gene TRBJ2-5; 8 positions agree with TRBD2. CDR3 length: 15 residues. Germline assignment: CDR1 SGHTA and CDR2 FQGNSA. After removal of 5 bases from V and 4 bases from J, the junction contained 9 bases not matched to a gene. The CDR3 protein is CASSQPRAGGETQYF. CDR3 coding DNA: TGTGCCAGCAGCCAACCGCGGGCGGGAGGAGAGACCCAGTACTTC.

The J gene is TRBJ2-4, the V gene TRBV4-1, with D possibly matching TRBD2 (6 bases). Between the trimmed V and J ends, which lost 0 bases and 7 bases, there was a span of 19 bases. The CDR3 totals 17 residues. Germline V gene sequence: CDR1 MGHRA, CDR2 YSYEKL. For the CDR3, the DNA is TGCGCCAGCAGCCAAGAGGGTCCCCGGGAGAGGTGGAACATTCAGTACTTC. Amino acids: CASSQEGPRERWNIQYF.

The chain recombines TRBV7-2 with TRBJ1-2; 8 bases map to TRBD1. The germline CDR1 and CDR2 sequences are SGHTA and FQGNSA. CDR3 length: 15 residues. The junction had 12 bases not matched to a gene; V was cut back by 4 bases and J by 8 bases. CDR3 amino acids: CASSSWTGIVKGYTF. The CDR3 DNA follows: TGTGCCAGCAGCTCTTGGACAGGGATCGTGAAAGGCTACACCTTC.

To note about this clone: The sample carries other DNA sequences with the same CDR3. The chain couples TRBV19 to TRBJ2-7, with 7 nucleotides matching TRBD1. Germline V CDR1 and CDR2: LNHDA, SQIVND (reference sequence). V was pared by 4 bases and J by 2 bases, with 5 bases of the junction left unmatched. The CDR3 covers 14 residues. The CDR3 DNA follows: TGTGCCAGTAGTACTCCGGGACAGACCTACGAGCAGTACTTC. It encodes CASSTPGQTYEQYF.

Regarding this clone: Other DNA variants within this sample encode the same CDR3. The chain couples TRBV9 to TRBJ2-7; D is possibly TRBD1 (7 bases). The CDR3 has 14 amino acids. Trimming pared 0 bases from V and 2 bases from J, leaving 9 bases between. Germline V lookup: CDR1 SGDLS, CDR2 YYNGEE. Here the CDR3 DNA reads TGTGCCAGCAGCGTAGGGAGGGGGCCCTACGAGCAGTACTTC. Translating gives CASSVGRGPYEQYF.

The genes are TRBV5-6 and TRBJ2-3, with unresolved D. The length of the CDR3 is 14 residues. The V and J ends lost 4 bases and 3 bases respectively, with 12 bases between them. Germline V gene data show CDR1 as SGHDT and CDR2 as YYEEEE. In DNA form, the CDR3 reads TGTGCCAGCAGCGAACAAAGGGTGACAGATACGCAGTATTTT. Residues: CASSEQRVTDTQYF.

V usage is TRBV7-2 and J usage is TRBJ2-3, with 8 bases that match TRBD1. The CDR3 consists of 16 residues. CDR1 SGHTA and CDR2 FQGNSA come from the germline V gene. V shed 5 bases, J shed 0 bases, and the junction held 7 bases outside the gene matches. CDR3 loop: CASSLGQALSTDTQYF. The CDR3 bases are TGTGCCAGCAGCCTGGGACAGGCGCTTAGCACAGATACGCAGTATTTT.

The chain carries TRBV5-1 and TRBJ2-7; D possibly corresponds to TRBD1 (6 bases). The ends were cut back, 3 bases at V and 5 bases at J, with 15 bases in the middle. The CDR3 runs 14 residues. Germline values: CDR1 SGHRS, CDR2 YFSETQ. CDR3 coding DNA: TGCGCCAGCAGCTCTACGGGGACATGGGACGAGCAGTACTTC. Its translation is CASSSTGTWDEQYF.

V is TRBV6-1 and J is TRBJ2-3; 8 bases match TRBD2. The CDR3 contains 14 residues. V lost 7 bases and J lost 7; bases outside the gene matches: 10. Germline V gene data show CDR1 as MNHNS and CDR2 as SASEGT. The CDR3 DNA is TGTGCCAGCACGGCCGCCCAGCGGGGGCATACGCAGTATTTT. Protein product: CASTAAQRGHTQYF.